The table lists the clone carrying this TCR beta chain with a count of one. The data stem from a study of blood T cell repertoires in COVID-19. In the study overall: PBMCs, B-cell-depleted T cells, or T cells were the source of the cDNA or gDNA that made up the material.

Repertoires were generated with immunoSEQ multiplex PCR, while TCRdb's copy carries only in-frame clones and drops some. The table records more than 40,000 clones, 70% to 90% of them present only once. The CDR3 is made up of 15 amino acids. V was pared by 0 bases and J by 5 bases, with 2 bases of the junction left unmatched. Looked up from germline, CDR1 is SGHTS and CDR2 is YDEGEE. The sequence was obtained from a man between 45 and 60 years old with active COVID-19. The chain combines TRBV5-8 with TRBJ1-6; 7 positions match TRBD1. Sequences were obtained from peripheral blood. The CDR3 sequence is CASSLAGTDNSPLHF. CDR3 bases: TGTGCCAGCAGCTTGGCGGGGACAGATAATTCACCCCTCCACTTT.